This T cell receptor beta chain was obtained from a study of shared clonotypes between healthy human individuals. Study observations and caveats: Investigators collected only blood, and repertoires in tissues likely differ. Incompleteness in sorted-subset sequencing, despite large depth, was shown by rarefaction.

Sorted subsets were amplified in replicate PCRs using 200 ng DNA, about 30,000 T cell genomes. The assay was immunoSEQ multiplex PCR, and TCRdb's table has in-frame clones only and misses some. The sample yields some 2.3 million clones, more than 80% seen once. Details on this clone: Its antigen remains unidentified.

Germline V gene data show CDR1 as MDHEN and CDR2 as SYDVKM. The CDR3 is made up of 12 amino acids. Trimming took off 7 bases at V and 6 bases at J, with 10 bases between the two ends. The rearrangement links TRBV28 to TRBJ2-4; D could derive from TRBD1 or TRBD2 (5 bases each). The TCR was taken from a man in his late teens or twenties in good health. Some clones in this sample may be carry-over from other donors' samples. Material: naive CD4+ T cells from PBMCs. The subset: CD45RA+ positively selected. CDR3 in amino acids: CASTGSRNIQYF. CDR3 bases: TGTGCCAGCACAGGGAGCAGAAACATTCAGTACTTC. Drawing the rest from reference TRBV28 and TRBJ2-4, the complete variable domain is DVKVTQSSRYLVKRTGEKVFLECVQDMDHENMFWYRQDPGLGLRLIYFSYDVKMKEKGDIPEGYSVSREKKERFSLILESASTNQTSMYLCASTGSRNIQYFGAGTRLSVL.